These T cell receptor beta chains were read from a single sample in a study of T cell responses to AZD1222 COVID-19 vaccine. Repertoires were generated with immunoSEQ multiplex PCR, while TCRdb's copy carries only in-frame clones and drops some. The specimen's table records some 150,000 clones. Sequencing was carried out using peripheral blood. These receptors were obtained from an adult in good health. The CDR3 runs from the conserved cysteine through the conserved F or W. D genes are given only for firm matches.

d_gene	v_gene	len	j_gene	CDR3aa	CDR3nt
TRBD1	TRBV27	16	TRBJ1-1	CASRGPGQRKGTEAFF	TGTGCCAGCAGGGGACCGGGACAGAGAAAGGGTACTGAAGCTTTCTTT
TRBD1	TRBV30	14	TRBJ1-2	CACYRTGRAGGYTF	TGTGCCTGTTATCGGACAGGCCGGGCGGGGGGCTACACCTTC
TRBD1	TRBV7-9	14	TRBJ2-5	CASSSGQGEETQYF	TGTGCCAGCAGCTCCGGACAGGGAGAAGAGACCCAGTACTTC
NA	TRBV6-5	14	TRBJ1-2	CASSYSGINYGYTF	TGTGCCAGCAGTTACTCAGGGATTAACTATGGCTACACCTTC
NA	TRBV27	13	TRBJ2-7	CASSLFGPYEQYF	TGTGCCAGCAGTTTATTCGGACCCTACGAGCAGTACTTC
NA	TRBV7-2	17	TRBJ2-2	CASSLASQGSSTGELFF	TGTGCCAGCAGCTTAGCTTCACAGGGTTCCAGTACCGGGGAGCTGTTTTTT
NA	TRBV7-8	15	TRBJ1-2	CASSSSAGFGYGYTF	TGTGCCAGCAGCTCCAGCGCAGGGTTCGGCTATGGCTACACCTTC
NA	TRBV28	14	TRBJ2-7	CASSSRGSSYEQYF	TGTGCCAGCAGTTCCCGAGGAAGCTCCTACGAGCAGTACTTC
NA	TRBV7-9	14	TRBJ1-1	CASSLGQDHTEAFF	TGTGCCAGCAGCTTGGGGCAGGATCACACTGAAGCTTTCTTT
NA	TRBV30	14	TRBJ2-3	CAWSVGAGTDTQYF	TGTGCCTGGAGTGTAGGGGCGGGCACAGATACGCAGTATTTT
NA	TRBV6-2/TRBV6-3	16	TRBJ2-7	CASSYGFRDEHYEQYF	TGTGCCAGCAGTTACGGTTTCCGGGACGAGCATTACGAGCAGTACTTC
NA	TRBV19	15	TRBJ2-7	CASSTSGILTYEQYF	TGTGCCAGTAGTACCTCCGGGATCTTAACCTACGAGCAGTACTTC
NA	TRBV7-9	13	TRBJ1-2	CASTSAVGWGYTF	TGTGCCAGCACCTCAGCGGTCGGGTGGGGCTACACCTTC
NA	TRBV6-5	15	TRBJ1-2	CASSSPAGTDYGYTF	TGTGCCAGCAGTTCCCCAGCCGGGACGGACTATGGCTACACCTTC
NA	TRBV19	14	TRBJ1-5	CASSMIGEDQPQHF	TGTGCCAGTAGTATGATTGGGGAGGATCAGCCCCAGCATTTT
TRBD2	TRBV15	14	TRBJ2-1	CATSRDLGGGEQFF	TGTGCCACCAGCAGAGATCTGGGCGGGGGTGAGCAGTTCTTC
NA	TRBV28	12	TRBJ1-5	CASTSGNQPQHF	TGTGCCAGCACGTCAGGGAATCAGCCCCAGCATTTT
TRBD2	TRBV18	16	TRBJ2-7	CASQTTRLGGIGKQYF	TGTGCCAGCCAAACCACCCGGTTGGGGGGGATCGGCAAGCAGTACTTC
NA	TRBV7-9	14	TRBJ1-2	CASSFGEGNYGYTF	TGTGCCAGCAGCTTCGGTGAAGGGAACTATGGCTACACCTTC
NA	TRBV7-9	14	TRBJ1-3	CAGGTSGTGNTIYF	TGTGCCGGGGGGACATCGGGCACTGGAAACACCATATATTTT
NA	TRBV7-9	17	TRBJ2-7	CASSKTTGQLREYEQYF	TGTGCCAGCAGCAAGACTACCGGACAGCTACGTGAATACGAGCAGTACTTC
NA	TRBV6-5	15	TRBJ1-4	CASRDLTDYNEKLFF	TGTGCCAGCAGGGATCTGACGGATTATAATGAAAAACTGTTTTTT
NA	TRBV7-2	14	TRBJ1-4	CASSQDQVNEKLFF	TGTGCCAGCAGCCAGGACCAAGTTAATGAAAAACTGTTTTTT
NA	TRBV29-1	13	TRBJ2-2	CSVTDGNTGELFF	TGCAGCGTCACTGACGGGAACACCGGGGAGCTGTTTTTT
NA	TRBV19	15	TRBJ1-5	CASSRNTGSNQPQHF	TGTGCCAGTAGTAGAAACACAGGGAGCAATCAGCCCCAGCATTTT
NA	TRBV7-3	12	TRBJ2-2	CASSPNTGELFF	TGTGCCAGCAGCCCCAACACCGGGGAGCTGTTTTTT
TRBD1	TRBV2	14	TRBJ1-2	CASSEGTGSGGYTF	TGTGCCAGCAGTGAAGGGACAGGGTCCGGTGGCTACACCTTC
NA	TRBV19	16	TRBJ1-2	CASSISRNSGGYGYTF	TGTGCCAGTAGTATTAGTCGGAACTCGGGAGGCTATGGCTACACCTTC